This is a list of T cell receptor beta chains from one sample in a study of blood T cell repertoires in COVID-19. The table came from immunoSEQ multiplex PCR; TCRdb's copy has only in-frame clones and leaves some out. The sample records fewer than 650,000 clones, about 88% being singletons. The specimen was peripheral blood. The receptors were sampled from a woman in her forties or fifties with COVID-19, enrolled during active disease. Both conserved end residues are part of each CDR3. The order of the fields is V gene, clone size, J gene, D gene, CDR3 DNA, CDR3 protein. D genes are given only for firm matches. Clone sizes are given selectively: once, few, many, or a class where the clone is expanded.

TRBV30	.	TRBJ2-7	TRBD1	TGTGCCTGGACCGTACAGGGGAAGGACGAGCAGTACTTC	CAWTVQGKDEQYF
TRBV30	.	TRBJ2-3	.	TGTGCCTGGGGGGGGTTCAGCACAGATACGCAGTATTTT	CAWGGFSTDTQYF
TRBV18	once	TRBJ1-4	.	TGTGCCAGCCGCCCAAAGACAGGACAGTTTAATGAAAAACTGTTTTTT	CASRPKTGQFNEKLFF
TRBV11-2	.	TRBJ2-7	.	TGTGCCAGCAGCTTGACAGCCTCCTACGAGCAGTACTTC	CASSLTASYEQYF
TRBV15	.	TRBJ2-1	TRBD2	TGTGCCACCGGTACCGGGACTAGCGGTTACAATGAGCAGTTCTTC	CATGTGTSGYNEQFF
TRBV2	once	TRBJ1-4	.	TGTGCCAGCAGTGCGTCAGGGACTAATGAAAAACTGTTTTTT	CASSASGTNEKLFF
TRBV2	.	TRBJ2-1	.	TGTGCCAGCAGTGAGCAACTATCTTTTGAGCAGTTCTTC	CASSEQLSFEQFF
TRBV15	.	TRBJ2-3	TRBD2	TGTGCCACCAGCAGACCGGCTGCCGGGGGGTGGGGTACAGATACGCAGTATTTT	CATSRPAAGGWGTDTQYF
TRBV19	.	TRBJ2-7	.	TGTGCCAGTAGGACCGCGGACTCCTACGAGCAGTACTTC	CASRTADSYEQYF
TRBV12-5	.	TRBJ1-5	TRBD1	TGTGCTAGTGGTTTGGGAGTCCCGGGACAGGGGGTTGGGGGCAATCAGCCCCAGCATTTT	CASGLGVPGQGVGGNQPQHF
TRBV2	.	TRBJ2-2	.	TGTGCCAGCAGTGTTGAGGGAACCGGGGAGCTGTTTTTT	CASSVEGTGELFF
TRBV6-5	once	TRBJ1-1	.	TGTGCCAGCAGTAACGGAGGGGTGAACACTGAAGCTTTCTTT	CASSNGGVNTEAFF
TRBV5-3	.	TRBJ1-2	.	TGTGCCAGAAGCTTGAGGACACGGAGGGGACTAAGCTACACCTTC	CARSLRTRRGLSYTF
TRBV19	.	TRBJ1-2	TRBD1	TGTGCCAGTAGTGCCCGAAACGGACAGGCCCATATATCCGATGGCTACACCTTC	CASSARNGQAHISDGYTF
TRBV28	.	TRBJ1-5	TRBD1	TGTGCCAGCAGTCAAACAGGGGAGGGCAATCAGCCCCAGCATTTT	CASSQTGEGNQPQHF
TRBV5-6	.	TRBJ1-6	.	TGTGCCAGCAGCTCGAGTCAGGGGTATAATTCACCCCTCCACTTT	CASSSSQGYNSPLHF
TRBV5-1	.	TRBJ2-1	TRBD2	TGCGCCAGCAGCCTCGGGACTAGCGGGGCATACAATGAGCAGTTCTTC	CASSLGTSGAYNEQFF
TRBV5-1	many	TRBJ1-2	.	TGCGCCAGCCTCGAAGAGCCCTCGATGTATGGCTACACCTTC	CASLEEPSMYGYTF
TRBV11-2	.	TRBJ2-1	TRBD2	TGTGCCAGCATGGCGGGGGGCTTTACCAATGAGCAGTTCTTC	CASMAGGFTNEQFF
TRBV7-8	.	TRBJ1-2	TRBD1	TGTGCCAGCAGCTTAGTCCGGGGACAGGATTATGGCTACACCTTC	CASSLVRGQDYGYTF
TRBV9	.	TRBJ1-1	.	TGTGCCAGCAGCAGAGAGGGCGGTGGTTCTGAAGCTTTCTTT	CASSREGGGSEAFF
TRBV2	.	TRBJ2-5	.	TGTGCCAGCAGTGAAGTTAGTATTGTAGAGACCCAGTACTTC	CASSEVSIVETQYF
TRBV7-3	.	TRBJ2-7	TRBD2	TGTGCCAGCAGTCAACTAGCGGGGGGCTCCTACGAGCAGTACTTC	CASSQLAGGSYEQYF
TRBV5-4	.	TRBJ1-1	.	TGTGCCGTCTGGGGGGGAATTTCGAACACTGAAGCTTTCTTT	CAVWGGISNTEAFF
TRBV6-6	once	TRBJ1-5	.	TGTGCCAGCAGTTACCCTCAGACAGGTACGGATCAGCCCCAGCATTTT	CASSYPQTGTDQPQHF
TRBV19	.	TRBJ1-6	.	TGTGCCAGTAGGTTCGGGGGACGGGGGTCACCCCTCCACTTT	CASRFGGRGSPLHF
TRBV3-1/TRBV3-2	once	TRBJ2-2	TRBD2	TGTGCCAGCAGCTCGCGACTAGCGGGGGGGCAGGACGGGGAGCTGTTTTTT	CASSSRLAGGQDGELFF
TRBV2	.	TRBJ2-2	.	TGTGCCAGCAGTGGACCGGGACAGAACACCGGGGAGCTGTTTTTT	CASSGPGQNTGELFF
TRBV29-1	few	TRBJ1-5	.	TGCAGCGCCGGACAGAGCAATCAGCCCCAGCATTTT	CSAGQSNQPQHF
TRBV11-2	.	TRBJ2-7	.	TGTGCCAGCAGCTCGGCAGGGTACGAGCAGTACTTC	CASSSAGYEQYF
TRBV9	.	TRBJ2-1	TRBD2	TGTGCCAGCAGCGTAGTTAGCACTAGCGGGGCCCCCTACAATGAGCAGTTCTTC	CASSVVSTSGAPYNEQFF
TRBV6-6	.	TRBJ1-1	TRBD1	TGTGCCACGGGGGGACAGGCCAACACTGAAGCTTTCTTT	CATGGQANTEAFF
TRBV27	.	TRBJ2-3	TRBD1	TGTGCCAGCAGTCCAACAGGGGAGAGCACAGATACGCAGTATTTT	CASSPTGESTDTQYF
TRBV7-8	.	TRBJ1-3	.	TGTGCCAGCAGGGAGGGGTATGGAAACACCATATATTTT	CASREGYGNTIYF
TRBV11-3	few	TRBJ1-1	.	TGTGCCAGCAGCTTAGCCAGGGAGGGCGTGAGGAGAGACACTGAAGCTTTCTTT	CASSLAREGVRRDTEAFF
TRBV21-1	.	TRBJ2-3	.	TGTGCCAGCAGCAGGAGGAGCACAGATACGCAGTATTTT	CASSRRSTDTQYF
TRBV7-2	.	TRBJ1-1	TRBD1	TGTGCCAGCAGTTCCAGACAGGGAACTGAAGCTTTCTTT	CASSSRQGTEAFF
TRBV27	.	TRBJ1-2	.	TGTGCCAGCAGCCCCGGGGGGGCGCTTGGTGGCTACACCTTC	CASSPGGALGGYTF
TRBV6-5	.	TRBJ1-2	.	TGTGCCAGCCGGGGTTTTTCGTCCTATGGCTACACCTTC	CASRGFSSYGYTF
TRBV7-9	.	TRBJ2-3	TRBD2	TGTGCCAGCAGCTTCCTAGCGGGGGGGTCAGGCACAGATACGCAGTATTTT	CASSFLAGGSGTDTQYF
TRBV15	.	TRBJ1-5	.	TGTGCCACCAGCAAACTCCTGTCCAATCAGCCCCAGCATTTT	CATSKLLSNQPQHF
TRBV19	.	TRBJ1-5	.	TGTGCCAGTAGTGAAGACGGGTTTAATCAGCCCCAGCATTTT	CASSEDGFNQPQHF
TRBV3-1/TRBV3-2	.	TRBJ1-4	.	TGTGCCAGCAGCCAAGACGACGGACAGTCTGAAAAACTGTTTTTT	CASSQDDGQSEKLFF
TRBV7-2	medium-sized	TRBJ1-2	TRBD1	TGTGCCAGCAGCTTAGTAGCAGGACAGGGCGATCACTATGGCTACACCTTC	CASSLVAGQGDHYGYTF
TRBV19	.	TRBJ1-2	TRBD1	TGTGCCAGTAGTATAGGTCGACAGGGCTATGGCTACACCTTC	CASSIGRQGYGYTF
TRBV5-6	.	TRBJ2-7	TRBD2	TGTGCCAGCAGCTTTACCCCGGGGGGGGACTTCCAGCAGTACTTC	CASSFTPGGDFQQYF
TRBV24-1	.	TRBJ2-3	TRBD2	TGTGCCACCAGTGATTACGGGGGGGGCCGAAGCACAGATACGCAGTATTTT	CATSDYGGGRSTDTQYF
TRBV2	.	TRBJ2-7	TRBD2	TGTGCCAGCAGTTTAGCGGGGGGGCCTTACGAGCAGTACTTC	CASSLAGGPYEQYF
TRBV12-5	.	TRBJ1-2	.	TGTGCTAGTGGTTTGGGGACTGTCTATGGCTACACCTTC	CASGLGTVYGYTF
TRBV5-6	.	TRBJ1-4	TRBD1	TGTGCCAGCAGCCGGGGACAGCCGAATGAAAAACTGTTTTTT	CASSRGQPNEKLFF
TRBV7-8	.	TRBJ2-3	TRBD2	TGTGCCAGCAGCCCCTCGGGGGGGCGCACAGATACGCAGTATTTT	CASSPSGGRTDTQYF
TRBV28	.	TRBJ2-7	.	TGTGCCAGCAGTCCCGCTCGGGCCTACGAGCAGTACTTC	CASSPARAYEQYF